Each of the 5 T cell receptor beta chains below was sequenced from the same sample in a study of TIL therapy for anti-PD-1-resistant metastatic lung cancer (dated by TCRdb to about 2021). The sample's time point label, in plain terms: pre-treatment sample, taken before nivolumab and TIL therapy. The immunoSEQ v3 hsTCRB kit was used to amplify TCR beta CDR3 regions from genomic DNA through bias-controlled multiplex PCR. TCRdb carries this immuneACCESS record with in-frame sequences only. Its versions omit some clonotypes, under half of them owing to an unresolved V gene in the studies checked, with the rest unexplained. The sample contains 50,000 or so clones, 79% of them found a single time. About 5% of the sample goes to the ten largest clones. The sequencing used blood, collected at baseline. The receptor set was obtained from a woman between 25 and 85 years old with non-small cell lung cancer.

The chain joins TRBV11-2 to TRBJ2-5, with 10 positions matching TRBD1. The tail of the sequence fits TRBJ2-7 better, so the J call may be wrong. This CDR3 is 14 amino acids long. From germline, CDR1 is SGHAT and CDR2 FQNNGV. CDR3 sequence reads: CASSLRDRGHEQYF. Here the CDR3 DNA reads TGTGCCAGCAGCTTACGGGACAGGGGCCACGAGCAGTACTTC.

This clone was counted a few times. The chain has TRBV10-1 and TRBJ1-1; 8 bases agree with TRBD1. Germline-derived CDR1 and CDR2 are WNHNN and SYGVQD (reference sequence). The CDR3 has 15 residues. V trimming: 4 bases; J trimming: 1 base; junction bases outside the gene matches: 5. The CDR3 protein is CASSAGGTGNTEAFF. The CDR3 DNA reads as TGCGCCAGCAGTGCCGGAGGGACAGGGAACACTGAAGCTTTCTTT.

The chain has TRBV6-5 and TRBJ2-5; D gene ambiguous. The CDR3 is made up of 11 amino acids. CDR1 is MNHEY and CDR2 is SVGAGI in the germline V gene. Trimming took off 7 bases at V and 5 bases at J, with 8 bases between the two ends. The CDR3 is CASTVTETQYF. DNA for the CDR3: TGTGCCAGCACCGTTACGGAGACCCAGTACTTC.

The chain recombines TRBV11-1 with TRBJ2-7; 8 bases fit TRBD2. CDR1 is SGHAT and CDR2 is FQDESV in the germline V gene (reference sequence). The CDR3 length is 13 residues. The V segment lost 4 bases and the J segment 6 bases; nucleotides outside the gene matches: 5. The CDR3 protein is CASSSGLAGEQYF. The DNA of the CDR3 is TGTGCCAGCAGCTCAGGACTAGCAGGCGAGCAGTACTTC.

V gene TRBV7-6 combines with J gene TRBJ2-5; 7 bases are shared with TRBD1. The V and J ends lost 4 bases and 2 bases, in that order; junction bases with no gene match: 10. From germline, CDR1 is SGHVS and CDR2 FNYEAQ. The CDR3 length is 16 residues. CDR3 DNA sequence: TGTGCCAGCAGCTCATTCACCGGGACAGTACAAGAGACCCAGTACTTC. It codes for CASSSFTGTVQETQYF.